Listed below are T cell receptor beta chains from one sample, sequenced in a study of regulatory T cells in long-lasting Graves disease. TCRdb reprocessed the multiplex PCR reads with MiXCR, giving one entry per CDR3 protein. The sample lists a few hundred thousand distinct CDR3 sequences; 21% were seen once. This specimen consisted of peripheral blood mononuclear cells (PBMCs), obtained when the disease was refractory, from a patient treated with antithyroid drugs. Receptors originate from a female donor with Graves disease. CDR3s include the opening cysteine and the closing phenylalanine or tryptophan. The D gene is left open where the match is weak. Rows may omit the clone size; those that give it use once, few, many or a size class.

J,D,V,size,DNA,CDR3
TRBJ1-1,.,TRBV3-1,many,TGTGCCAGCAGCCAAGGAGGGGGGAGCACTGAAGCTTTCTTT,CASSQGGGSTEAFF
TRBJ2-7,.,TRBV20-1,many,TGCAGTGCTAGCGGCAGGGTCGGATACGAGCAGTACTTC,CSASGRVGYEQYF
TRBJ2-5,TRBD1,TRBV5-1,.,TGCGCCAGCAGCTTGGCGACAGGGAGAACAGAGACCCAGTACTTC,CASSLATGRTETQYF
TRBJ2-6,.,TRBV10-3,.,TGTGCCAATGGGGAGTCTGGGGCCAACGTCCTGACTTTC,CANGESGANVLTF
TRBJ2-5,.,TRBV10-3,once,TGTGCCATCAGTGGAGGTAGCCGGGACCAAGAGACCCAGTACTTC,CAISGGSRDQETQYF
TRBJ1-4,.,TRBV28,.,TGTGCCAGCAGTTTGGTGAACCAATGGGAAAAACTGTTTTTT,CASSLVNQWEKLFF
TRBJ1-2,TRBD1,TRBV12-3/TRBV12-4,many,TGTGCCAGCAGTTTAGGGGGACCGACAGGGGGTGCCTATGGCTACACCTTC,CASSLGGPTGGAYGYTF
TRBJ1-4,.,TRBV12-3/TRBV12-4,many,TGTGCCAGCAGAGCGCAGGGGAGGGGTGAAAAACTGTTTTTT,CASRAQGRGEKLFF
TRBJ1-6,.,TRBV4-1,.,TGCGCCAGCAGCCAAGAGAGTGGGGGGAATTCACCCCTCCACTTT,CASSQESGGNSPLHF
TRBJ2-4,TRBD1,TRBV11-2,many,TGTGCCAGCAGCTTAGGGGACAGCAAAAACATTCAGTACTTC,CASSLGDSKNIQYF
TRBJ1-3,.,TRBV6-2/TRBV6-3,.,TGTGCCAGCAGTATCGCAGACAGATCTGGAAACACCATATATTTT,CASSIADRSGNTIYF
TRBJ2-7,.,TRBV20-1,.,TGCAGTGCTAGAGGCCCATCGGTGGGGCTCGAGCAGTACTTC,CSARGPSVGLEQYF
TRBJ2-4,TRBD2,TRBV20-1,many,TGCAGTGCGCTTATAGCGGGACAAGCCAAAAACATTCAGTACTTC,CSALIAGQAKNIQYF
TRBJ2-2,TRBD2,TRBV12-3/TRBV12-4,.,TGTGCCAGCAGTCCAAGCGGGACTAGCGACACCGGGGAGCTGTTTTTT,CASSPSGTSDTGELFF
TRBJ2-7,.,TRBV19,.,TGTGCCAGTAGTATCTTCCTACGTTCCTACGAGCAGTACTTC,CASSIFLRSYEQYF
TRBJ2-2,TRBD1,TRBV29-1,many,TGCAGCGTTGTGGGACAGGGGTCCGGGGAGCTGTTTTTT,CSVVGQGSGELFF
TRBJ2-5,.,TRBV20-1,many,TGCAGTGCGGACCGGGTGGACCAAGAGACCCAGTACTTC,CSADRVDQETQYF
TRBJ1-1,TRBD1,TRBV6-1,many,TGTGCCAGCAGGGGACAGGGGATCACTGAAGCTTTCTTT,CASRGQGITEAFF
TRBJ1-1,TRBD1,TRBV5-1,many,TGCGCCAGCAGTGAAAGGACAGGGAACACTGAAGCTTTCTTT,CASSERTGNTEAFF
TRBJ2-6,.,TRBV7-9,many,TGTGCCAGCAGCATCGGCGCAGGGTCGGCCAACGTCCTGACTTTC,CASSIGAGSANVLTF
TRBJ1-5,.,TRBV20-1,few,TGCAGTGCTAGAGAGCCCGGCAATCAGCCCCAGCATTTT,CSAREPGNQPQHF
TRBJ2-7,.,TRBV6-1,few,TGTGCCAGCATCTCCGGGACAAACTACGAGCAGTACTTC,CASISGTNYEQYF
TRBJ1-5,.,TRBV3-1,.,TGTGCCAGCAGCCCCGACAGGTACAATCAGCCCCAGCATTTT,CASSPDRYNQPQHF
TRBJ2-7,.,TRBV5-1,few,TGCGCCAGCAGCCGGCGTCAGACCTACGAGCAGTACTTC,CASSRRQTYEQYF
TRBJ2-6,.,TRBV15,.,TGTGCCACCAGCACACGGACTTCTGGGGCCAACGTCCTGACTTTC,CATSTRTSGANVLTF
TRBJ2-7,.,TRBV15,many,TGTGCCACCTCTGACGGACGATTCTACGAGCAGTACTTC,CATSDGRFYEQYF
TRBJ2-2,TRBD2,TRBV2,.,TGTGCCAGCAGCAAATTGCGTGCCCGGGAGGGCCCCGGGGAGCTGTTTTTT,CASSKLRAREGPGELFF
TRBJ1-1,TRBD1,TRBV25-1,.,TGTGCCAGCAGTGCCTACAGGGGGGGGACTGAAGCTTTCTTT,CASSAYRGGTEAFF
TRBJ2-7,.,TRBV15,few,TGTGCCACCAGCAGAGTAATAGGAGTAAACTCCTACGAGCAGTACTTC,CATSRVIGVNSYEQYF
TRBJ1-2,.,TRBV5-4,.,TGTGCCAGCAGAGTCCAGGCGGCAGATGGCTACACCTTC,CASRVQAADGYTF
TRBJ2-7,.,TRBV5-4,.,TGTGCCAACTCCTACGAGCAGTACTTC,CANSYEQYF
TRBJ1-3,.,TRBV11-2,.,TGTGCCAGCAGCGAACGCCGGCGGACCTCTGGAAACACCATATATTTT,CASSERRRTSGNTIYF
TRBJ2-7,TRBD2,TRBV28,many,TGTGCCAGCAGTTTTTCGGCTAGCGGGAGTTACGAGCAGTACTTC,CASSFSASGSYEQYF
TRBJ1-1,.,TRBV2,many,TGTGCCAGCAGCTACAGGAACTTGAACACTGAAGCTTTCTTT,CASSYRNLNTEAFF
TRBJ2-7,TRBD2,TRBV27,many,TGTGCCAGCAGGATGACTAGCGGGTACTACGAGCAGTACTTC,CASRMTSGYYEQYF
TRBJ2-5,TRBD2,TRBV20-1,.,TGCAGTGCTAGAGATTTGGGACTAGCGGGATCTCGGACCCAGTACTTC,CSARDLGLAGSRTQYF
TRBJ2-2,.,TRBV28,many,TGTGCCAGCAGACCGGCAGGAACGAACACCGGGGAGCTGTTTTTT,CASRPAGTNTGELFF
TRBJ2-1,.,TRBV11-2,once,TGTGCCAGCAGCTTACCCCACATGCAGAGTGAGCAGTTCTTC,CASSLPHMQSEQFF
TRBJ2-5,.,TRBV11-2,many,TGTGCCAGCAGCTCCCTGGTTTTGGGCGGACAAGAGACCCAGTACTTC,CASSSLVLGGQETQYF
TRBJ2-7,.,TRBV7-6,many,TGTGCCAGCAGCTCCCTAGGCGGTGCCTACGAGCAGTACTTC,CASSSLGGAYEQYF
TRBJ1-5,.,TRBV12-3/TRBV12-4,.,TGTGCCAGCGGATTTGGGGGAGGAGATCAGCCCCAGCATTTT,CASGFGGGDQPQHF
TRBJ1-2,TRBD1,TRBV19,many,TGTGCCAGTAGTCCACGGGACAGGGGCTACACCTTC,CASSPRDRGYTF
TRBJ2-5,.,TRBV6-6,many,TGTGCCAGCAGTTACTCGGCACTTACCTCATGGGAGACCCAGTACTTC,CASSYSALTSWETQYF
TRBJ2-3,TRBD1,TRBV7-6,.,TGTGCCAGCAGCTTGGAGACAGGGGAACCCACAGATACGCAGTATTTT,CASSLETGEPTDTQYF
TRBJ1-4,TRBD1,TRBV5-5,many,TGTGCCAGCAGCTTTTCCGGGACAGATAATGAAAAACTGTTTTTT,CASSFSGTDNEKLFF
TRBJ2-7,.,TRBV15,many,TGTGCCACCAGCCCCGAAGGCGGGCTATCCTACGAGCAGTACTTC,CATSPEGGLSYEQYF
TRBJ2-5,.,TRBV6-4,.,TGTGCCAGCAGCCAATTGGAGGGGGAGACCCAGTACTTC,CASSQLEGETQYF
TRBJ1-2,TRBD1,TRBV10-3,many,TGTGCCATCAGCAAGACAGGGGCGAACTATGGCTACACCTTC,CAISKTGANYGYTF